This T cell receptor beta chain appears in the sequencing data of a study of cytomegalovirus exposure and HLA in healthy donors. Libraries were prepared by immunoSEQ multiplex PCR; TCRdb keeps only in-frame clonotypes and omits some of them. The sample has over 250,000 clones; about 85% are singletons. This clone was found a few times. This TCR derives from a woman in her 30s in good health and CMV-seropositive. The specimen sequenced was PBMCs.

The CDR3 DNA reads TGTGCCAGCAGCAATACCCGGACTAGCGGGGAGCTGTTTTTT. Encoded protein: CASSNTRTSGELFF. V gene TRBV6-5 combines with J gene TRBJ2-2; 7 bases agree with TRBD2. The CDR3 totals 14 residues. V shed 6 bases and J 7 bases; nucleotides not matched to a gene: 8. In germline, CDR1 is MNHEY, CDR2 SVGAGI.